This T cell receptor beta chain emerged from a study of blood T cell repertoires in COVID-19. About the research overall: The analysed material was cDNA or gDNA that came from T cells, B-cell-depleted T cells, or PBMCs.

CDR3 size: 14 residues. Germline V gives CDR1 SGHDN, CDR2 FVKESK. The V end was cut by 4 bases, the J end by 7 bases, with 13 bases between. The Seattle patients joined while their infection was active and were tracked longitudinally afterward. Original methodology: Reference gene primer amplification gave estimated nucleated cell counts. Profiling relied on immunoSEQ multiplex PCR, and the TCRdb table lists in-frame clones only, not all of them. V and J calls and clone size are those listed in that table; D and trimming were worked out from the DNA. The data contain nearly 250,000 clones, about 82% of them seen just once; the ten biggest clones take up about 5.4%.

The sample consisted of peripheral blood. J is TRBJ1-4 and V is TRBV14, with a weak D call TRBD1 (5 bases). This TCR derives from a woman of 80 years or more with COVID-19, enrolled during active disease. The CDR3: CASSRSTAGEKLFF. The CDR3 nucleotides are TGTGCCAGCAGCCGCTCGACAGCGGGTGAAAAACTGTTTTTT. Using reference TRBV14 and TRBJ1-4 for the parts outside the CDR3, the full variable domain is EAGVTQFPSHSVIEKGQTVTLRCDPISGHDNLYWYRRVMGKEIKFLLHFVKESKQDESGMPNNRFLAERTGGTYSTLKVQPAELEDSGVYFCASSRSTAGEKLFFGSGTQLSVL.